The present T cell receptor (beta chain) was sequenced within a study of human T cells and chemical hapten exposure. TCRdb independently ran MiXCR on the RACE reads; one entry per CDR3 protein. This table has around 110,000 distinct CDR3 sequences, roughly 12% appearing once. Trimming removed 4 bases from V and 5 bases from J; junction bases left unmatched: 9. The CDR3 covers 15 residues. Germline V CDR1 and CDR2: DFQATT, SNEGSKA (reference sequence). Time point indicated: pre-sensitization, week 0. The sample's treatment: therapeutic diphenylcyclopropenone sensitization with weekly scalp DPC. Venepuncture was done earlier than the placement of each patch test.

This receptor was obtained from a woman between 50 and 59 years old with alopecia areata. Some clones in this sample may be carry-over from other donors' samples. The chain carries TRBV20-1 and TRBJ2-5; 11 nucleotides match TRBD1. Specimen: whole blood, collected in connection with sensitization to the hapten diphenylcyclopropenone (DPC). CDR3 sequence reads: CSATGDRGTRETQYF. In DNA form, the CDR3 reads TGCAGTGCTACCGGGGACAGGGGGACTAGGGAGACCCAGTACTTC.